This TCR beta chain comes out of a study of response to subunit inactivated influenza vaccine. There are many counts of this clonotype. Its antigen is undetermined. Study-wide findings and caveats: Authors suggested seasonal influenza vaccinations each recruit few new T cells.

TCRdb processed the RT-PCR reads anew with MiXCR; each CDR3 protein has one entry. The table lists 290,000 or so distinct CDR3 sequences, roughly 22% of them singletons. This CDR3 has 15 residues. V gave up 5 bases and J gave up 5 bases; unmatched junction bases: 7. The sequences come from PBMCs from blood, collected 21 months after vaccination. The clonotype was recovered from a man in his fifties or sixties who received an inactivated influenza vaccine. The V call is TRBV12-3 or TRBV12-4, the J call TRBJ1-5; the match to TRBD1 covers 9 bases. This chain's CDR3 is CASSRSGTGYQPQHF. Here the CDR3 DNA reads TGTGCCAGCAGTCGATCCGGGACAGGGTATCAGCCCCAGCATTTT.